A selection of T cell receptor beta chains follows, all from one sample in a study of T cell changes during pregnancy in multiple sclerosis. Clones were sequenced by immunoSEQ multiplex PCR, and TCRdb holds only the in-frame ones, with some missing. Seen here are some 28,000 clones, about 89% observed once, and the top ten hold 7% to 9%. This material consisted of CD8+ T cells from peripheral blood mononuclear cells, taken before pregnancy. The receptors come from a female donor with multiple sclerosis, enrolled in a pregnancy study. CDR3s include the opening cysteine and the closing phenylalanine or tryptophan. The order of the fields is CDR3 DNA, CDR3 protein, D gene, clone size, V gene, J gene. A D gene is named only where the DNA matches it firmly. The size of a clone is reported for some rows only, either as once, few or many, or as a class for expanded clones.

CDR3nt: TGTGCCAGTAGTATCCGGGACAGGGGCCAGCCCCAGCATTTT
CDR3aa: CASSIRDRGQPQHF
d_gene: TRBD1
abundance: .
v_gene: TRBV19
j_gene: TRBJ1-5

CDR3nt: TGCGCCAGCAGCCCTTGGGGGGACCAAGAGACCCAGTACTTC
CDR3aa: CASSPWGDQETQYF
d_gene: .
abundance: .
v_gene: TRBV4-1
j_gene: TRBJ2-5

CDR3nt: TGTGCCACCAGCACGGGGACAGTCACTGAAGCTTTCTTT
CDR3aa: CATSTGTVTEAFF
d_gene: TRBD1
abundance: .
v_gene: TRBV15
j_gene: TRBJ1-1

CDR3nt: TGCGCCAGCAGCCGTAACAAATCTCCCGGGGAGCTGTTTTTT
CDR3aa: CASSRNKSPGELFF
d_gene: .
abundance: .
v_gene: TRBV4-1
j_gene: TRBJ2-2

CDR3nt: TGTGCCAGCAGCCCGCGAGGGGGACTAGCGGGGGGGCCATACAATGAGCAGTTCTTC
CDR3aa: CASSPRGGLAGGPYNEQFF
d_gene: TRBD2
abundance: .
v_gene: TRBV28
j_gene: TRBJ2-1

CDR3nt: TGCAGTGCTAGATCGGACTATGGCTACACCTTC
CDR3aa: CSARSDYGYTF
d_gene: .
abundance: .
v_gene: TRBV20-1
j_gene: TRBJ1-2

CDR3nt: TGTGCCAGCAGTGAAGGTGGGAGCGGGGGGGCTCAGGAGCAGTTCTTC
CDR3aa: CASSEGGSGGAQEQFF
d_gene: TRBD2
abundance: few
v_gene: TRBV6-4
j_gene: TRBJ2-1

CDR3nt: TGTGCCAGCTCACAAAAACACGGGACAGGTTCCCCTAACTATGGCTACACCTTC
CDR3aa: CASSQKHGTGSPNYGYTF
d_gene: TRBD1
abundance: .
v_gene: TRBV18
j_gene: TRBJ1-2

CDR3nt: TGTGCCAGCAGTTTAGGGGGGGAGTCGGAGACCCAGTACTTC
CDR3aa: CASSLGGESETQYF
d_gene: TRBD2
abundance: .
v_gene: TRBV28
j_gene: TRBJ2-5

CDR3nt: TGTGCCAGCAATCCAAACTCCTACAATGAGCAGTTCTTC
CDR3aa: CASNPNSYNEQFF
d_gene: .
abundance: .
v_gene: TRBV28
j_gene: TRBJ2-1

CDR3nt: TGTGCCAGCAGCCCGGGGGGAGGCGATATTGGCACTGAAGCTTTCTTT
CDR3aa: CASSPGGGDIGTEAFF
d_gene: .
abundance: .
v_gene: TRBV9
j_gene: TRBJ1-1

CDR3nt: TGTGCCTGGACCTACGGAGACTCCTACGAGCAGTACTTC
CDR3aa: CAWTYGDSYEQYF
d_gene: .
abundance: .
v_gene: TRBV30
j_gene: TRBJ2-7

CDR3nt: TGTGCCAGCAGGACAGGGCCGATGGGCAATCAGCCCCAGCATTTT
CDR3aa: CASRTGPMGNQPQHF
d_gene: TRBD1
abundance: .
v_gene: TRBV28
j_gene: TRBJ1-5

CDR3nt: TGTGCCAGCAGCCAAATCAACGGGGTACGCACTGAAGCTTTCTTT
CDR3aa: CASSQINGVRTEAFF
d_gene: .
abundance: few
v_gene: TRBV14
j_gene: TRBJ1-1

CDR3nt: TGTGCCAGCAGCTTAGTTAGGCTAGCGGGGGGGCCGGTCTACGAGCAGTACTTC
CDR3aa: CASSLVRLAGGPVYEQYF
d_gene: TRBD2
abundance: .
v_gene: TRBV7-2
j_gene: TRBJ2-7

CDR3nt: TGTGCCAGCAGTGTGTGGGGACAGGGCGATCAGCCCCAGCATTTT
CDR3aa: CASSVWGQGDQPQHF
d_gene: TRBD1
abundance: once
v_gene: TRBV6-1
j_gene: TRBJ1-5

CDR3nt: TGTGCCTGGGGGGGCGGTTACTACGAGCAGTACTTC
CDR3aa: CAWGGGYYEQYF
d_gene: .
abundance: .
v_gene: TRBV30
j_gene: TRBJ2-7

CDR3nt: TGTGCCAGCAGTTATATTAAGCGGGGGGCCCGCGTGGGGGCCCAGTACTTC
CDR3aa: CASSYIKRGARVGAQYF
d_gene: TRBD2
abundance: .
v_gene: TRBV28
j_gene: TRBJ2-5

CDR3nt: TGTGCCACCAGCCCCCACCCCGGGACAGGGATCTCCTACGAGCAGTACTTC
CDR3aa: CATSPHPGTGISYEQYF
d_gene: TRBD1
abundance: .
v_gene: TRBV15
j_gene: TRBJ2-7

CDR3nt: TGTGCCAGCAGCTTTCTACTGAACACTGAAGCTTTCTTT
CDR3aa: CASSFLLNTEAFF
d_gene: .
abundance: .
v_gene: TRBV13
j_gene: TRBJ1-1

CDR3nt: TGTGCCAGCCCGGGGGTTAGCACAGATACGCAGTATTTT
CDR3aa: CASPGVSTDTQYF
d_gene: .
abundance: once
v_gene: TRBV2
j_gene: TRBJ2-3

CDR3nt: TGTGCCAGCAGCTTAGATCCGGGGGCAGGGGGCACTTTACCCCTCCACTTT
CDR3aa: CASSLDPGAGGTLPLHF
d_gene: TRBD1
abundance: .
v_gene: TRBV11-2
j_gene: TRBJ1-6

CDR3nt: TGTGCCAGCTCACCGGACCGAGGCGGGCCCTACGAGCAGTACTTC
CDR3aa: CASSPDRGGPYEQYF
d_gene: .
abundance: .
v_gene: TRBV18
j_gene: TRBJ2-7

CDR3nt: TGTGCCAGCAGTTACGGGACAGGGGCGGAGAACACTGAAGCTTTCTTT
CDR3aa: CASSYGTGAENTEAFF
d_gene: TRBD1
abundance: once
v_gene: TRBV6-5
j_gene: TRBJ1-1

CDR3nt: TGTGCCACCAGCAGACAGGGCCCTGAAGCTTTCTTT
CDR3aa: CATSRQGPEAFF
d_gene: .
abundance: .
v_gene: TRBV15
j_gene: TRBJ1-1

CDR3nt: TGTGCCAGCAGCCCAGGACAGGTCGTCCGAGAGCTGTTTTTT
CDR3aa: CASSPGQVVRELFF
d_gene: TRBD1
abundance: .
v_gene: TRBV5-6
j_gene: TRBJ2-2

CDR3nt: TGTGCCAGCAGTTACGATTCGGGAACCGGGGAGCTGTTTTTT
CDR3aa: CASSYDSGTGELFF
d_gene: .
abundance: few
v_gene: TRBV6-5
j_gene: TRBJ2-2